Reported below is one T cell receptor (beta chain). The antigen is unknown. The V and J ends lost 5 bases and 7 bases, in that order; junction bases with no gene match: 11. CDR3 length: 16 residues. Germline loops: CDR1 SGHTA, CDR2 FQGTGA. The record originates from a study of cytomegalovirus exposure and HLA in healthy donors. The PCR ran on 60 Vbeta and 13 Jbeta primers. Profiled with immunoSEQ multiplex PCR; TCRdb holds only in-frame clones, not every one. This sample has fewer than 150,000 clones, with roughly 70% found just once. Study-level findings and limits: A later analysis found that most CMV-associated TCR beta chains appeared HLA-restricted. The authors judged a highly shared variant cluster likely a sequencing artifact.

This receptor was obtained from a man aged 18 to 29 in good health and CMV-seropositive. Sequenced input: PBMCs. The genes are TRBV7-3 and TRBJ1-6; TRBD1 matches at 7 bases. CDR3 in DNA: TGTGCCAGCAGCCACGGACAGGCCGGTACGAATTCACCCCTCCACTTT. Translating it yields CASSHGQAGTNSPLHF.